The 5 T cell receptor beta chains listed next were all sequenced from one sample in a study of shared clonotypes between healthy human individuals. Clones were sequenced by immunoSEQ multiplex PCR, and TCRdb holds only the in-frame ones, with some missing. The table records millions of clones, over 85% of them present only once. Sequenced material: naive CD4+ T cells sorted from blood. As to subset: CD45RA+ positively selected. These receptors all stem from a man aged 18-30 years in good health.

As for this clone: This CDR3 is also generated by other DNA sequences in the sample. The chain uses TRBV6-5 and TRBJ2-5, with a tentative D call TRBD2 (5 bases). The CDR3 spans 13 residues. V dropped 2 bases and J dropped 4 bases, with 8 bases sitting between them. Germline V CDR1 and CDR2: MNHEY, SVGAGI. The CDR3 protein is CASSYRGRETQYF. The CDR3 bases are TGTGCCAGCAGTTACCGGGGAAGAGAGACCCAGTACTTC.

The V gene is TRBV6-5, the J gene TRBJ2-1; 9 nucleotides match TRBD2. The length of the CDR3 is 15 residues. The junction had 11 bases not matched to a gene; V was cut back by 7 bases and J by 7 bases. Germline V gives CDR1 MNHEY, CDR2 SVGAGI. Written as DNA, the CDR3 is TGTGCCAGCATGGTATCCAGCGGGAGGTGGAATGAGCAGTTCTTC. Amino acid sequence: CASMVSSGRWNEQFF.

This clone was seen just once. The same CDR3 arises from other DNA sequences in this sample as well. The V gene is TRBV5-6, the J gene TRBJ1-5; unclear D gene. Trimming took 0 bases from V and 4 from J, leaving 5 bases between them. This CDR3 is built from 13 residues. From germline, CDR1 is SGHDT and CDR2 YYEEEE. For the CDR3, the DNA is TGTGCCAGCAGCTTGGGGCCAAATCAGCCCCAGCATTTT. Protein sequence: CASSLGPNQPQHF.

Here the CDR3 reads CASSRSGGTNEKLFF. CDR3 DNA: TGTGCCAGCAGCCGATCAGGAGGGACTAATGAAAAACTGTTTTTT. The chain has TRBV27 and TRBJ1-4, with D unresolved. The germline V gene encodes CDR1 MNHEY and CDR2 SMNVEV (reference sequence). The CDR3 has 15 residues. Between the trimmed V and J ends, which lost 6 bases and 2 bases, there was a span of 13 bases.

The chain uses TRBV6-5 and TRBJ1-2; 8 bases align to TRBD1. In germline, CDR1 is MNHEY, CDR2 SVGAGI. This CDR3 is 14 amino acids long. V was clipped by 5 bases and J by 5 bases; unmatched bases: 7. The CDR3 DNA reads TGTGCCAGCAGTCCCTGGACAGGGAGTTATGGCTACACCTTC. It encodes CASSPWTGSYGYTF.